These 26 T cell receptor beta chains originate from one sample sequenced in a study of CD4+ T cells in melanoma. TCRdb's table, derived via immunoSEQ multiplex PCR, lists solely in-frame clones and lacks some. The table lists around 130,000 clones, about 90% of them singletons. The origin of the receptors is a human donor with melanoma.

The CDR3 is CASSARRGERETQYF. The CDR3 coding sequence is TGTGCCAGCAGTGCTCGGCGGGGGGAGCGGGAGACCCAGTACTTC. This rearrangement joins TRBV2 to TRBJ2-5, with 8 bases identical to TRBD2. The CDR3 extends over 15 amino acids. Trimming cost V 4 bases and J 5 bases; bases outside gene matches: 9. The V gene's germline CDR1 is SNHLY and CDR2 FYNNEI. Variable domain in full (rest from reference TRBV2 and TRBJ2-5): EPEVTQTPSHQVTQMGQEVILRCVPISNHLYFYWYRQILGQKVEFLVSFYNNEISEKSEIFDDQFSVERPDGSNFTLKIRSTKLEDSAMYFCASSARRGERETQYFGPGTRLLVL.

The V gene is TRBV10-1, the J gene TRBJ1-5; TRBD1 might be the D (5 bases). V gave up 7 bases and J gave up 7 bases, with 14 bases separating them. The CDR3 is 13 residues long. Germline V lookup: CDR1 WNHNN, CDR2 SYGVQD (reference sequence). The CDR3 DNA is TGCGCCAGCATACCGGGGGGGGACCAGCCCCAGCATTTT. Translation gives CASIPGGDQPQHF.

The rearrangement links TRBV7-2 to TRBJ1-5; no definite D call. The V gene lost 2 bases and the J gene lost 3 bases, with 11 bases spanning the gap. The CDR3 runs 15 residues. The germline V gene has CDR1 SGHTA and CDR2 FQGNSA. Here the CDR3 reads CASSLTRQDNQPQHF. The CDR3 DNA reads as TGTGCCAGCAGCTTAACCAGGCAAGACAATCAGCCCCAGCATTTT.

The chain has TRBV5-1 and TRBJ2-3; unclear D gene. The CDR3 sequence is 15 residues long. Between the trimmed V and J ends, which lost 1 base and 1 base, there was a span of 10 bases. Germline-derived CDR1 and CDR2 are SGHRS and YFSETQ. CDR3 nucleotides: TGCGCCAGCAGCTTGACGGACCTTGGCACAGATACGCAGTATTTT. Its translation: CASSLTDLGTDTQYF.

The J gene is TRBJ1-3, the V gene TRBV9, with 7 positions matching TRBD1. This CDR3 contains 15 residues. The germline gives CDR1 SGDLS, CDR2 YYNGEE. Trimming removed 4 bases from V and 4 bases from J; junction bases left unmatched: 8. The CDR3, as DNA: TGTGCCAGCAGCTACGCCACAGGGGCCGGAAACACCATATATTTT. It yields the protein CASSYATGAGNTIYF. The variable domain in full, with the rest retrieved from reference TRBV9 and TRBJ1-3, is DSGVTQTPKHLITATGQRVTLRCSPRSGDLSVYWYQQSLDQGLQFLIQYYNGEERAKGNILERFSAQQFPDLHSELNLSSLELGDSALYFCASSYATGAGNTIYFGEGSWLTVV.

Of note for this clone: The sample contains more than one DNA sequence encoding this CDR3. The chain is built from TRBV5-1 and TRBJ2-7; D is undetermined. Trimming removed 1 base at V and 0 bases at J, with 5 bases between. Looked up from germline, CDR1 is SGHRS and CDR2 is YFSETQ. This CDR3 has 13 amino acids. The CDR3 bases are TGCGCCAGCAGCTTGCAGGACTCCTACGAGCAGTACTTC. Its protein product is CASSLQDSYEQYF.

This clone came up once. The chain carries TRBV29-1 and TRBJ2-1; 9 positions match TRBD1. The CDR3 totals 16 residues. Germline V lookup: CDR1 SQVTM, CDR2 ANQGSEA. Losses at the gene ends were 6 bases for V and 3 bases for J; bases not matched to a gene: 12. CDR3 nucleotides: TGCAGCGTGGAAACCCCGGGACAGGGTCTCTACAATGAGCAGTTCTTC. Amino acids: CSVETPGQGLYNEQFF.

This chain's CDR3 is CASRTHRGRVPETQYF. CDR3 DNA sequence: TGTGCCAGCAGAACGCATCGGGGAAGGGTTCCAGAGACCCAGTACTTC. The chain combines TRBV6-6 with TRBJ2-5; a possible D gene is TRBD2 (5 bases). Trimming shortened V by 6 bases and J by 4 bases, and 21 bases separated the two germline ends. The CDR3 has 16 residues. CDR1 is MNHNY, CDR2 SVGAGI, per germline (reference sequence).

Only a few counts were recorded for this clone. The rearrangement uses TRBV6-1 and TRBJ2-7; 8 bases match TRBD1. The CDR3 is made up of 14 amino acids. Losses at the gene ends were 7 bases for V and 3 bases for J; bases not matched to a gene: 8. Germline V gene data show CDR1 as MNHNS and CDR2 as SASEGT. Here the CDR3 reads CASNVGQGLYEQYF. The CDR3 region has the DNA TGTGCCAGCAACGTCGGACAGGGCCTCTACGAGCAGTACTTC.

The chain employs TRBV6-1 and TRBJ1-1; 8 nucleotides agree with TRBD1. The CDR3 covers 14 residues. Looked up from germline, CDR1 is MNHNS and CDR2 is SASEGT. After removal of 6 bases from V and 6 bases from J, the junction contained 9 bases not matched to a gene. This CDR3 reads CASSAYRGVAEAFF. CDR3 DNA: TGTGCCAGCAGCGCTTACAGGGGGGTCGCTGAAGCTTTCTTT.

The genes are TRBV6-1 and TRBJ1-4; D remains ambiguous. The CDR3 loop spans 14 amino acids. V lost 1 base and J lost 4, with 7 bases in between. Germline lookup yields CDR1 MNHNS and CDR2 SASEGT. The CDR3 loop is CASSEETLNEKLFF. The DNA of the CDR3 is TGTGCCAGCAGTGAAGAGACACTTAATGAAAAACTGTTTTTT.

The V call is TRBV7-8, the J call TRBJ1-1; 7 nucleotides match TRBD1. The CDR3 contains 12 residues. Trimming cost V 3 bases and J 10 bases; bases outside gene matches: 5. CDR1 is SGHVS and CDR2 is FQNEAQ in the germline V gene. CDR3: CASSLQGGGAFF. The CDR3 DNA reads TGTGCCAGCAGCTTGCAGGGGGGGGGAGCTTTCTTT. Full variable domain (missing parts from reference TRBV7-8 and TRBJ1-1): GAGVSQSPRYKVAKRGQDVALRCDPISGHVSLFWYQQALGQGPEFLTYFQNEAQLDKSGLPSDRFFAERPEGSVSTLKIQRTQQEDSAVYLCASSLQGGGAFFGQGTRLTVV.

The rearrangement uses TRBV5-4 and TRBJ1-5; 8 bases line up with TRBD1. This CDR3 comprises 15 residues. Trimming removed 0 bases from V and 9 bases from J; junction bases left unmatched: 8. CDR1 and CDR2 (germline): SGHNT, YYREEE (reference sequence). CDR3 bases: TGTGCCAGCAGCTTGGGGACAGGGACGGGGGGGCCCCAGCATTTT. It codes for CASSLGTGTGGPQHF.

The V call is TRBV2, the J call TRBJ2-7; tentatively, D is TRBD2 (6 bases). CDR3 size: 14 residues. The germline V and J ends were trimmed by 8 bases and 0 bases, with 14 bases remaining between them. CDR1 and CDR2 from the germline V gene are SNHLY and FYNNEI. The CDR3 loop reads CASRGASASYEQYF. For the CDR3, the DNA is TGTGCCAGCCGCGGTGCTAGCGCCTCCTACGAGCAGTACTTC.

The rearrangement uses TRBV11-3 and TRBJ2-5, with D hard to call. Trimming cost V 3 bases and J 3 bases, with 8 bases left between them. Germline values: CDR1 SGHNT, CDR2 YENEEA. The CDR3 is made up of 13 amino acids. The CDR3 here is CASSFQSEETQYF. DNA for the CDR3: TGTGCCAGCAGCTTTCAGTCAGAAGAGACCCAGTACTTC.

This clone was picked up one time. The junction does not match germline at one end; this may be a read error. This chain connects TRBV2 to TRBJ2-1; D not certain. CDR3 length: 11 amino acids. Per germline, CDR1 SNHLY and CDR2 FYNNEI. The CDR3 DNA reads TGTGCCAGCACTGAATACAATGAGCAGTTCTTC. Protein: CASTEYNEQFF.

The chain couples TRBV5-6 to TRBJ2-1; D might be TRBD1 (5 bases). The V gene lost 4 bases and the J gene lost 7 bases, with 18 bases spanning the gap. The CDR3 sequence is 15 residues long. Germline V gene lookup returns CDR1 SGHDT and CDR2 YYEEEE. This chain's CDR3 is CASSARQGAPNEQFF. The CDR3 DNA reads TGTGCCAGCAGCGCTCGCCAGGGTGCGCCAAATGAGCAGTTCTTC.

The chain couples TRBV27 to TRBJ2-7; no clear D. This CDR3 has 12 residues. Germline CDR1 reads MNHEY; CDR2 reads SMNVEV (reference sequence). The ends were cut back, 8 bases at V and 3 bases at J, with 11 bases in the middle. The CDR3 bases are TGTGCCAGCGCTCGATGGGGCTACGAGCAGTACTTC. Protein: CASARWGYEQYF.

The chain has TRBV11-2 and TRBJ2-1; D remains unclear. V was shortened by 2 bases and J by 6 bases, with 5 bases between the two germline ends. CDR3 length equals 12 residues. Germline CDR1 and CDR2: SGHAT and FQNNGV. The CDR3: CASSLPSNEQFF. Written as DNA, the CDR3 is TGTGCCAGCAGCTTACCCAGCAATGAGCAGTTCTTC.

This clone was detected only a few times. The chain has TRBV18 and TRBJ1-1, with TRBD1 as a possible D gene (6 bases). CDR3 length equals 13 residues. Trimming removed 9 bases from V and 0 bases from J, with 11 bases in between. CDR1 and CDR2 (germline): KGHSH, LQKENI. CDR3 region: CASTGQMNTEAFF. The CDR3 nucleotides read TGTGCCAGTACAGGGCAAATGAACACTGAAGCTTTCTTT.

This chain links TRBV7-8 with TRBJ2-2; D not certain. The CDR3 extends over 14 amino acids. CDR1 is SGHVS, CDR2 FQNEAQ, per germline. Trimming cost V 9 bases and J 4 bases, with 15 bases left between them. CDR3 region: CASRASWGTGELFF. The CDR3 DNA sequence: TGTGCCAGTAGGGCCTCCTGGGGCACCGGGGAGCTGTTTTTT.

The rearrangement links TRBV10-3 to TRBJ2-5; perhaps TRBD2 as D (6 bases). CDR1 is ENHRY, CDR2 SYGVKD, per germline. The CDR3 length is 17 residues. V was trimmed by 6 bases and J by 1 base, leaving 21 bases between them. CDR3 nucleotide sequence: TGTGCCATCAGCTCAACCTTACCGACTAGTGCCCAAGAGACCCAGTACTTC. Translating gives CAISSTLPTSAQETQYF.

The rearrangement joins TRBV13 to TRBJ1-2; D call uncertain. V was cut by 1 base and J by 8 bases, with 17 bases left in between. This CDR3 has 15 amino acids. Germline CDR1 PRHDT, CDR2 FYEKMQ (reference sequence). The CDR3 sequence is CASSLAGYSSSGYTF. In nucleotides, the CDR3 is TGTGCCAGCAGCTTAGCGGGCTACTCCAGCTCCGGCTACACCTTC.

The chain links TRBV5-1 to TRBJ2-1; D remains unclear. Germline V CDR1 and CDR2: SGHRS, YFSETQ. The CDR3 consists of 12 residues. The V end was cut by 4 bases, the J end by 6 bases, with 8 bases between. This CDR3 is CASSVDRNEQFF. CDR3 sequence (DNA): TGCGCCAGCAGCGTGGACCGCAATGAGCAGTTCTTC.

The J gene is TRBJ2-1, the V gene TRBV2; 15 bases line up with TRBD2. Unmatched junction bases numbered 5, after V lost 6 bases and J lost 8 bases. This CDR3 is built from 15 residues. CDR1 and CDR2 from the germline V gene are SNHLY and FYNNEI. For the CDR3, the DNA is TGTGCCAGCAGGTCCGGACTAGCGGGGGGGTATGAGCAGTTCTTC. It is translated as CASRSGLAGGYEQFF.

The chain combines TRBV2 with TRBJ2-2; perhaps TRBD1 as D (6 bases). The CDR3 runs 12 residues. Germline V gene data show CDR1 as SNHLY and CDR2 as FYNNEI. Trimming took off 3 bases at V and 12 bases at J, with 11 bases between the two ends. The CDR3 DNA reads as TGTGCCAGCAGTGATTACAGGGTCAAGCTGTTTTTT. Protein sequence: CASSDYRVKLFF.